Sequencing of this T cell receptor (beta chain) was carried out in a study of metastatic and nonmetastatic thyroid tumors. Study-wide background: For malignant and benign thyroid patients, tumor or nodule tissue and blood were the sources whose repertoires were compared. Whole-study findings and limits: In blood and tumor, TCR beta diversity was reportedly significantly higher in malignant thyroid tumors than in benign nodules.

This clone was seen many times. The antigen is unknown. All patients were untreated before thyroid surgery. As handled by the study authors: The authors used CDR3 differences across clinicopathological groups to build a distant-metastasis classifier for papillary thyroid cancer. Using MiXCR, TCRdb reanalyzed the PCR reads. TCRdb, rather than the study authors, made the V and J calls. Of roughly 59,000 clones listed, roughly 16% are singletons. The ends were cut back, 1 base at V and 1 base at J, with 10 bases in the middle. Germline loops: CDR1 SQVTM, CDR2 ANQGSEA. The CDR3 length is 14 residues. Sequencing was performed on blood. The chain couples TRBV29-1 to TRBJ1-1, with D unclear. The receptor comes from a male donor with papillary thyroid cancer or a benign thyroid nodule (not recorded which). Some clones in this sample may be carry-over from other donors' samples. The CDR3 DNA sequence: TGCAGCGTTGAAGGGTACGCCTCGAACACTGAAGCTTTCTTT. Its protein product is CSVEGYASNTEAFF.